This T cell receptor (beta chain) was documented in a study of blood T cells in healthy people across ages. Together with a sample-barcoded 5' primer, a J-beta primer mix was included in a second PCR lasting about 7 to 11 cycles. Via MiXCR, TCRdb re-called the 5' RACE reads, giving one row per CDR3 protein. This table holds over 600,000 distinct CDR3 sequences, 56% found once. V was pared by 4 bases and J by 8 bases, with 2 bases of the junction left unmatched. This CDR3 comprises 13 residues. Germline V gene lookup returns CDR1 MNHNY and CDR2 SVGAGI (reference sequence). The chain has TRBV6-6 and TRBJ1-6, with TRBD1 identical over 7 bases. The clonotype was recovered from a middle-aged man in good health. Material for sequencing was blood. The CDR3: CASSFGQDSPLHF. Written as DNA, the CDR3 is TGTGCCAGCAGTTTCGGACAGGATTCACCCCTCCACTTT.